This is a list of T cell receptor beta chains from one sample in a study of cytomegalovirus exposure and HLA in healthy donors. Produced via immunoSEQ multiplex PCR; TCRdb's table is partial and in-frame only. In the table there are 120,000 or so clones, roughly 17% of which are singletons. The sequenced material came from PBMCs. The receptors were sampled from a female donor in good health and CMV-seropositive. Each CDR3 is given with its conserved first and last residue. D genes are given only for firm matches. A clone size is listed for some rows: how often the clone was seen (once, few, many), or a class if it is expanded.

d_call | j_call | clone_size | v_call | cdr3_aa | cdr3_nt
TRBD1 | TRBJ2-2 | few | TRBV28 | CASSSKTGGDTGELFF | TGTGCCAGCAGTTCAAAGACAGGGGGGGACACCGGGGAGCTGTTTTTT
TRBD1 | TRBJ1-1 | NA | TRBV6-1 | CASSENRGGTEAFF | TGTGCCAGCAGTGAAAACAGGGGAGGAACTGAAGCTTTCTTT
NA | TRBJ2-7 | NA | TRBV6-5 | CASSYSSGLDEQYF | TGTGCCAGCAGTTACTCGTCCGGACTGGACGAGCAGTACTTC
NA | TRBJ1-1 | NA | TRBV19 | CASSITAEKAFF | TGTGCCAGTAGTATTACAGCGGAGAAAGCTTTCTTT
TRBD1 | TRBJ1-3 | few | TRBV4-3 | CASSQDSATGWNTIYF | TGCGCCAGCAGCCAAGATTCCGCGACAGGGTGGAACACCATATATTTT
TRBD1 | TRBJ1-2 | few | TRBV7-9 | CASSLTGQANYGYTF | TGTGCCAGCAGCTTGACAGGGCAAGCTAACTATGGCTACACCTTC
NA | TRBJ2-2 | few | TRBV30 | CAWRVGGANTGELFF | TGTGCCTGGAGGGTAGGAGGGGCGAACACCGGGGAGCTGTTTTTT
TRBD1 | TRBJ2-7 | few | TRBV6-5 | CASSRTGGSYEQYF | TGTGCCAGCAGTAGGACAGGGGGCTCCTACGAGCAGTACTTC
NA | TRBJ2-1 | few | TRBV6-5 | CASSPGFFNEQFF | TGTGCCAGCAGCCCGGGATTTTTCAATGAGCAGTTCTTC
TRBD1 | TRBJ2-7 | NA | TRBV5-6 | CASSLLSRGRNEQYF | TGTGCCAGCAGCTTGCTTTCCAGGGGGCGGAACGAGCAGTACTTC
NA | TRBJ2-7 | NA | TRBV19 | CASSKEQGSYEQYF | TGTGCCAGTAGTAAGGAGCAGGGCTCCTACGAGCAGTACTTC
NA | TRBJ2-7 | NA | TRBV4-2 | CASSPLASSSYEQYF | TGTGCCAGCAGCCCTCTAGCGTCGAGCTCCTACGAGCAGTACTTC
NA | TRBJ2-5 | NA | TRBV9 | CASSVGRGETQYF | TGTGCCAGCAGCGTAGGAAGGGGAGAGACCCAGTACTTC
NA | TRBJ1-5 | NA | TRBV18 | CASSGGTARAQPQHF | TGTGCCAGCTCAGGGGGGACCGCACGAGCACAGCCCCAGCATTTT
NA | TRBJ1-5 | few | TRBV7-2 | CASSLGWTVSNQPQHF | TGTGCCAGCAGCTTAGGGTGGACAGTTAGCAATCAGCCCCAGCATTTT
NA | TRBJ1-5 | NA | TRBV14 | CASSAGLNQPQHF | TGTGCCAGCAGCGCAGGGCTAAATCAGCCCCAGCATTTT
TRBD2 | TRBJ2-3 | few | TRBV5-1 | CASSSLAGVTDTQYF | TGCGCCAGCAGCAGTCTAGCGGGGGTCACAGATACGCAGTATTTT
NA | TRBJ1-5 | few | TRBV5-1 | CASSSGNSNQPQHF | TGCGCCAGCAGCTCGGGGAATAGCAATCAGCCCCAGCATTTT
NA | TRBJ1-5 | NA | TRBV7-2 | CASSLEPQRNQPQHF | TGTGCCAGCAGCTTAGAACCACAAAGAAATCAGCCCCAGCATTTT
TRBD2 | TRBJ2-2 | NA | TRBV7-3 | CASSLRGREHELFF | TGTGCCAGCAGCCTAAGAGGGCGGGAGCATGAGCTGTTTTTT